This entry features one T cell receptor (beta chain) sequence. Its antigen is not known. The data belong to a study of blood T cells in healthy people across ages. Findings of the study overall: Significant beta diversity loss was already apparent by age around 36, declining roughly linearly. When set beside aged donors, long-lived donors presented more naive CD4+ cells and higher diversity.

Alongside a J-beta primer mix, a sample-barcoded 5' primer served in a second PCR lasting roughly 7 to 12 cycles. TCRdb processed the 5' RACE reads anew with MiXCR; each CDR3 protein has one entry. Among about 680,000 distinct CDR3 sequences listed, roughly 49% were seen once. Germline CDR1 and CDR2: DFQATT and SNEGSKA (reference sequence). The CDR3 consists of 11 residues. The ends were cut back, 3 bases at V and 2 bases at J, with 4 bases in the middle. Total RNA extraction produced at least 5.5 micrograms (per sample) for the study. The clonotype was recovered from a woman aged 55-70 years in good health. The rearrangement joins TRBV20-1 to TRBJ1-1; D not resolved. The material sequenced was blood. The CDR3 loop reads CSASANTEAFF. The CDR3 DNA reads as TGCAGTGCTAGTGCCAACACTGAAGCTTTCTTT.